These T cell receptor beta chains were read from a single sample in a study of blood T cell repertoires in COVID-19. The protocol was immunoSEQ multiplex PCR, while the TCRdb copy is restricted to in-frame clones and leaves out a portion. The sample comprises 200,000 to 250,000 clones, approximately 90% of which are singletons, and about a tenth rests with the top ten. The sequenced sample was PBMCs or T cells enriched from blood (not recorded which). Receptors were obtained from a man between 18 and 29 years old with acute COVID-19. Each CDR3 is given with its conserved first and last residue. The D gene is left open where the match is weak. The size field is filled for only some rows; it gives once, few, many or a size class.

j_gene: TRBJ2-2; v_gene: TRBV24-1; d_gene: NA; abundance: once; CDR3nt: TGTGCCACCAGTGATTTGCAGGTTCAGGGAACGAACACCGGGGAGCTGTTTTTT; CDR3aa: CATSDLQVQGTNTGELFF
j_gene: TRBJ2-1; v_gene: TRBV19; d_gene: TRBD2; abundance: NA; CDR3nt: TGTGCCAGTAGTATTCCCCGACTAGCGGGAGGGCCGGGTGAGCAGTTCTTC; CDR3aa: CASSIPRLAGGPGEQFF
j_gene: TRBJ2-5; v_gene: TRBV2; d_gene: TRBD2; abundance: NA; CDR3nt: TGTGCCAGCAGTGAAACTAGCGGGAGCACCAAGACCCAGTACTTC; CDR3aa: CASSETSGSTKTQYF
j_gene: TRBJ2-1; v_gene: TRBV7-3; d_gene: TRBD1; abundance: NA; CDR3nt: TGTGCCAGCAGCACCGGGACAGGATCCTACAATGAGCAGTTCTTC; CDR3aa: CASSTGTGSYNEQFF
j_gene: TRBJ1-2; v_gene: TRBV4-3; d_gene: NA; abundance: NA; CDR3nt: TGCGCCAGCAGCCAAGCTGAGGGGAGGCACGGCTACACCTTC; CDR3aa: CASSQAEGRHGYTF
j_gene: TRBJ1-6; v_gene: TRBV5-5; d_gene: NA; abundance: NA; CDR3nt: TGTGCCAGCAGCTGGCAGGGGCCGGGGAATTCACCCCTCCACTTT; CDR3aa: CASSWQGPGNSPLHF
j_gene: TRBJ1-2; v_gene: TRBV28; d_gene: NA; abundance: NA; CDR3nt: TGTGCCAGCAGTCGGACAGACAACTATGGCTACACCTTC; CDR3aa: CASSRTDNYGYTF
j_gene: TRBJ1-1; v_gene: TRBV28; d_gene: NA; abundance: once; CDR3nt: TGTGCCAGCAGTTCCGCCGCTGAGGGGGACACTGAAGCTTTCTTT; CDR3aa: CASSSAAEGDTEAFF
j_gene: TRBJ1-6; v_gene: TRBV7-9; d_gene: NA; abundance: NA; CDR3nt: TGTGCCAGCAGCTTAGCGCGACAGGCTGGTTCACCCCTCCACTTT; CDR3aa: CASSLARQAGSPLHF
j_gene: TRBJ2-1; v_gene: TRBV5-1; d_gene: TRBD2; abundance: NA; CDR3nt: TGCGCCAGCAGTGGGTCACGGCTAGCGGGGTCGGGCTCCTACAATGAGCAGTTCTTC; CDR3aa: CASSGSRLAGSGSYNEQFF
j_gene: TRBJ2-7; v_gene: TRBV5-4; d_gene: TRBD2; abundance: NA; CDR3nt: TGTGCCAGCAGCCCGACTAGCGGGAGCGCCTACGAGCAGTACTTC; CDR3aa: CASSPTSGSAYEQYF
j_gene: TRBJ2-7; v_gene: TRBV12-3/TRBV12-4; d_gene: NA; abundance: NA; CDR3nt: TGTGCCAGCAGTTTGGGCAGGGGCGACGAGCAGTACTTC; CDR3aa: CASSLGRGDEQYF
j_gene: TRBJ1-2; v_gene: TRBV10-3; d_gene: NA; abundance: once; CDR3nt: TGTGCCATCAGTGATGAAGGGGGTAACTATGGCTACACCTTC; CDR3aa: CAISDEGGNYGYTF
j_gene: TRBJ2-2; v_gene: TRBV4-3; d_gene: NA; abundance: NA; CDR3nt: TGCGCCAGCAGCCAAGAAACAGGAGGGTACACCGGGGAGCTGTTTTTT; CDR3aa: CASSQETGGYTGELFF
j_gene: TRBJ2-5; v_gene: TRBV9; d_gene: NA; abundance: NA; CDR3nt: TGTGCCAGCAGCGTAGACTTAGAGACCCAGTACTTC; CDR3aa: CASSVDLETQYF
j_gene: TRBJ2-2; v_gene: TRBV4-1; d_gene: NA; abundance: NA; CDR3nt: TGCGCCAGCAGCCTCGGGACTGAAAAATCCGGGGAGCTGTTTTTT; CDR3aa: CASSLGTEKSGELFF
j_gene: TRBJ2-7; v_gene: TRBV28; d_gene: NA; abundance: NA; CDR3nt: TGTGCCAGCACCCCCCCCGGGAGCTCCTACGAGCAGTACTTC; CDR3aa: CASTPPGSSYEQYF
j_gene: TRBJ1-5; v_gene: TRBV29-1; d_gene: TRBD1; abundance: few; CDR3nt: TGCAGCGTCTCCGGGACAGGGATGGATCAGCCCCAGCATTTT; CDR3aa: CSVSGTGMDQPQHF
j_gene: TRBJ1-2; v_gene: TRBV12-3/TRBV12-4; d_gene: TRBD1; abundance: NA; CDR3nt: TGTGCCAGCAGTCTCGGGACAGCCCCAGGCTACACCTTC; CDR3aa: CASSLGTAPGYTF
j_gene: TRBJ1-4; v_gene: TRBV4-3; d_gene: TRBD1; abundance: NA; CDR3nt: TGCGCCAGCAGCCGTATAATTACTTCAGGACAGGGAAACGAAAAACTGTTTTTT; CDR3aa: CASSRIITSGQGNEKLFF
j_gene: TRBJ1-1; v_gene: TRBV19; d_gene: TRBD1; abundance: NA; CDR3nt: TGTGCCAGTAGTATAGGAGGACAGGGGAACACTGAAGCTTTCTTT; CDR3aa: CASSIGGQGNTEAFF
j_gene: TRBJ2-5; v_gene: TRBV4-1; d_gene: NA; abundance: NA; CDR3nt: TGCGCCAGCAGCCATGCAGGGCAAGAGACCCAGTACTTC; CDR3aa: CASSHAGQETQYF